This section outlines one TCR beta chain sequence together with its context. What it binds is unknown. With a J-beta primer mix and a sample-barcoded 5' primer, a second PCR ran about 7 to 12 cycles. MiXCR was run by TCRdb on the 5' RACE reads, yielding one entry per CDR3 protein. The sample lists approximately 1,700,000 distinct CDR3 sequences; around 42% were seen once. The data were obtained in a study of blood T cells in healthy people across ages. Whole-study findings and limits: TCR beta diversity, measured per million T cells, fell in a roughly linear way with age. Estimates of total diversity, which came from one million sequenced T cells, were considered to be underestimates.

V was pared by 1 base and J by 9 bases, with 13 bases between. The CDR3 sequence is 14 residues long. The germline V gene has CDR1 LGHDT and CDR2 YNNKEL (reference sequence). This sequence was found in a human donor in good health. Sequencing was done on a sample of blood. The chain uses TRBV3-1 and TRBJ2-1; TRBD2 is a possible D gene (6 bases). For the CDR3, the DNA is TGTGCCAGCAGCCAAGCGGCAACTAGCATTGAGCAGTTCTTC. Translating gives CASSQAATSIEQFF.